These 32 T cell receptor beta chains originate from one sample sequenced in a study of T cell repertoires in aging, cancer and after chemotherapy. TRB rearrangements spanning V, D and J were amplified using mixed TRB-A/B primers. MiXCR, run by TCRdb on the multiplex PCR reads, gives a single entry per CDR3 protein. In the table there are 4,000 to 5,000 distinct CDR3 sequences, 20% to 30% of which are singletons. TCR beta rearrangements were amplified from peripheral blood genomic DNA. Sequencing was performed on blood. The receptor source for this set is a human donor in good health. The donor label of this sample is uncertain.

The rearrangement joins TRBV27 to TRBJ2-1, with 8 bases identical to TRBD2. The CDR3 spans 17 residues. The V gene's germline CDR1 is MNHEY and CDR2 SMNVEV (reference sequence). CDR3 nucleotides: TGTGTTAGCAAACGTTACCAAACGGGAGGGGACTACAATGAGCAGTTCTTC. The encoded protein is CVSKRYQTGGDYNEQFF.

By share, this clonotype ranks as medium-sized. This rearrangement joins TRBV6-1 to TRBJ1-3; no clear D. Germline V gene lookup returns CDR1 MNHNS and CDR2 SASEGT. V dropped 0 bases and J dropped 4 bases, with 4 bases sitting between them. The CDR3 loop spans 13 amino acids. In DNA form, the CDR3 reads TGTGCCAGCAGTGAAGCGCTGGGAAACACCATATATTTT. Its protein is CASSEALGNTIYF.

By proportion, this clonotype is medium-sized. This chain connects TRBV30 to TRBJ2-3; tentative D call: TRBD2 (5 bases). Per the germline V gene, CDR1 is GTSNPN and CDR2 is SVGIG (reference sequence). This CDR3 contains 12 residues. V lost 3 bases and J lost 8, with 12 bases in between. The CDR3 protein is CAWRGSQGTQYF. DNA for the CDR3: TGTGCCTGGAGGGGGAGTCAAGGTACGCAGTATTTT.

This chain joins TRBV18 and TRBJ2-7, with a weak D call TRBD1 (6 bases). Germline assignment: CDR1 KGHSH and CDR2 LQKENI. The V end lost 3 bases, the J end lost 0 bases, and 18 bases lay between the germline ends. The CDR3 is 17 amino acids. The CDR3 region has the DNA TGTGCCAGCTCACCGCAGGCGGGTGGGGGCTTCTCCTACGAGCAGTACTTC. This codes for CASSPQAGGGFSYEQYF.

V is TRBV6-1 and J is TRBJ2-4; D is undetermined. Trimming removed 6 bases from V and 1 base from J, with 7 bases in between. The CDR3 sequence is 13 residues long. CDR1 and CDR2 (germline): MNHNS, SASEGT. This CDR3 is CASSGRAKNIQYF. The CDR3 bases are TGTGCCAGCAGCGGGCGGGCCAAAAACATTCAGTACTTC.

Of note for this clonotype: Given a much more abundant clone one base away, this may be a read error. The chain combines TRBV19 with TRBJ1-4; D is unclear. The CDR3 consists of 15 residues. Germline V CDR1 and CDR2: LNHDA, SQIVND (reference sequence). CDR3 protein: CASSVYPGGLERLFF. The CDR3 DNA reads as TGTGCCAGTAGTGTATACCCCGGAGGTCTTGAAAGACTGTTTTTT.

The chain employs TRBV6-2 or TRBV6-3 and TRBJ2-7; 8 positions match TRBD2. V lost 8 bases to trimming and J lost 9 bases; unmatched junction nucleotides: 9. The CDR3 runs 12 residues. In germline, CDR1 is MNHEY, CDR2 SVGEGT. This CDR3 is CASGGAGVVQYF. CDR3 nucleotides: TGTGCCAGCGGTGGAGCGGGAGTAGTGCAGTACTTC.

This clonotype is categorized as medium-sized. V usage is TRBV6-5 and J usage is TRBJ1-6; D is undetermined. The CDR3 consists of 15 residues. Germline values: CDR1 MNHEY, CDR2 SVGAGI. Trimming shortened V by 5 bases and J by 4 bases, and 12 bases separated the two germline ends. CDR3 in DNA: TGTGCCAGCAGTCTCGGGCCAACTTATAATTCACCCCTCCACTTT. Translated: CASSLGPTYNSPLHF.

This clonotype is deemed medium-sized. The chain employs TRBV6-1 and TRBJ1-6; 9 bases map to TRBD1. The V and J ends lost 3 bases and 8 bases, in that order; junction bases with no gene match: 2. The CDR3 has 14 residues. In germline, CDR1 is MNHNS, CDR2 SASEGT. The CDR3 loop is CASSDTGGDSPLHF. CDR3 nucleotides: TGTGCCAGCAGTGACACAGGGGGCGATTCACCCCTCCACTTT.

By share, this clonotype counts as medium-sized. The CDR3 DNA sequence: TGTGCCAGCAGGGGGGCAGGGGGCAGGTCTGGGGCCAACGTCCTGACTTTC. This encodes CASRGAGGRSGANVLTF. The chain is built from TRBV27 and TRBJ2-6; TRBD1 agrees at 8 bases. Germline V gene data show CDR1 as MNHEY and CDR2 as SMNVEV (reference sequence). The CDR3 is 17 amino acids. With 6 bases clipped from V and 1 base from J, the junction kept 8 bases outside the gene matches.

In its sample, this clonotype ranks as medium-sized. This chain joins TRBV6-5 and TRBJ1-1; D is unclear. CDR1 and CDR2 from the germline V gene are MNHEY and SVGAGI. Deletions cut 2 bases from V and 1 base from J, with 14 bases between. The CDR3 has 16 amino acids. CDR3 loop: CASSYLKGRWNTEAFF. The DNA of the CDR3 is TGTGCCAGCAGTTACCTTAAAGGACGTTGGAACACTGAAGCTTTCTTT.

This clonotype was detected a few times. V and J are TRBV19 and TRBJ1-1; D remains unclear. Germline V gene sequence: CDR1 LNHDA, CDR2 SQIVND (reference sequence). CDR3 length equals 13 residues. Trimming removed 5 bases from V and 2 bases from J, with 9 bases in between. The CDR3 protein is CASSVTRNTEAFF. The CDR3 DNA is TGTGCCAGTAGTGTTACACGAAACACTGAAGCTTTCTTT.

This clonotype qualifies as medium-sized. The genes are TRBV19 and TRBJ1-2, with 8 bases that match TRBD1. J was trimmed by 0 bases and V by 7 bases; bases with no gene match: 4. The CDR3 runs to 14 residues. CDR1 is LNHDA, CDR2 SQIVND, per germline (reference sequence). The CDR3 DNA reads as TGTGCCAGTACCGGGACAGGACCTAACTATGGCTACACCTTC. Protein sequence: CASTGTGPNYGYTF.

This chain uses TRBV7-6 with TRBJ2-5; TRBD2 matches at 15 bases. J gave up 5 bases and V 3 bases, and 7 bases lay outside the gene matches. The CDR3 spans 17 residues. The germline V gene has CDR1 SGHVS and CDR2 FNYEAQ. The CDR3 protein is CASSFSRTSGGEETQYF. The DNA for the CDR3 is TGTGCCAGCAGCTTCTCGCGGACTAGCGGGGGGGAGGAGACCCAGTACTTC.

This chain joins TRBV7-9 and TRBJ2-1, with 11 positions matching TRBD1. The germline V gene encodes CDR1 SEHNR and CDR2 FQNEAQ (reference sequence). The CDR3 has 13 residues. J was trimmed by 16 bases and V by 1 base; bases with no gene match: 6. In nucleotides, the CDR3 is TGTGCCAGCAGCTTAGTAGGGACAGGGGGTCATTTCTTC. It codes for CASSLVGTGGHFF. The variable domain in full, completed from reference TRBV7-9 and TRBJ2-1, reads DTGVSQNPRHKITKRGQNVTFRCDPISEHNRLYWYRQTLGQGPEFLTYFQNEAQLEKSRLLSDRFSAERPKGSFSTLEIQRTEQGDSAMYLCASSLVGTGGHFFGPGTRLTVL.

This clonotype is classed as large. The gene calls are TRBV5-4 and TRBJ1-6, with a possible D match to TRBD1 (6 bases). Germline V CDR1 and CDR2: SGHNT, YYREEE (reference sequence). The V gene lost 1 base and the J gene lost 9 bases, with 17 bases spanning the gap. The CDR3 extends over 16 amino acids. The chain's CDR3 is CASSLYKGGLSSPLHF. In nucleotides, the CDR3 is TGTGCCAGCAGCTTGTATAAGGGGGGCTTGAGTTCACCCCTCCACTTT.

This clonotype ranks as medium-sized (0.01 to 0.1%). The chain joins TRBV29-1 to TRBJ2-7; D gene unclear. The CDR3 length is 12 residues. V lost 5 bases and J 1 base, leaving 9 bases between the germline ends. Germline-derived CDR1 and CDR2 are SQVTM and ANQGSEA. In DNA form, the CDR3 reads TGCAGCGTTCGATCCAGTTCCTACGAGCAGTACTTC. Translated: CSVRSSSYEQYF.

The V call is TRBV18, the J call TRBJ2-5; no firm D call. CDR1 and CDR2 from the germline V gene are KGHSH and LQKENI. The CDR3 length is 15 residues. Between the trimmed V and J ends, which lost 4 bases and 1 base, there was a span of 13 bases. CDR3 sequence reads: CASSRDWSSQETQYF. Here the CDR3 DNA reads TGTGCCAGCTCACGTGACTGGTCCTCCCAAGAGACCCAGTACTTC.

Relative to its sample, this clonotype is medium-sized. J is TRBJ1-4 and V is TRBV12-3 or TRBV12-4, with D tentatively TRBD1 (5 bases). V was clipped by 6 bases and J by 14 bases, with 19 bases between them. There are 13 residues in the CDR3. As DNA, the CDR3 is TGTGCCAGCAGCAGCCCAGGGACCTCCAGTCTGTTTTTT. Translation gives CASSSPGTSSLFF.

This clonotype occurred a few times. The chain recombines TRBV6-4 with TRBJ2-2; possible D gene TRBD1, 5 bases. Per the germline V gene, CDR1 is MRHNA and CDR2 is SNTAGT. The V gene lost 3 bases and the J gene lost 3 bases, with 5 bases spanning the gap. This CDR3 region has 13 residues. Here the CDR3 reads CASSEGDTGELFF. CDR3 nucleotide sequence: TGTGCCAGCAGTGAAGGGGACACCGGGGAGCTGTTTTTT.

This clonotype is judged medium-sized. This chain links TRBV30 with TRBJ2-5, with D tentatively TRBD2 (7 bases). Per germline, CDR1 GTSNPN and CDR2 SVGIG (reference sequence). V dropped 3 bases and J dropped 2 bases, with 16 bases sitting between them. CDR3 length equals 15 residues. The CDR3 spells CAWSLGGGRQETQYF. For the CDR3, the DNA is TGTGCCTGGAGCCTAGGGGGGGGCAGACAAGAGACCCAGTACTTC.

This rearrangement joins TRBV28 to TRBJ2-5; unclear D gene. Germline V gene sequence: CDR1 MDHEN, CDR2 SYDVKM. This CDR3 is built from 15 residues. Trimming cost V 2 bases and J 5 bases, with 15 bases left between them. CDR3 amino acids: CASSLPSFGKETQYF. The CDR3 DNA sequence: TGTGCCAGCAGTTTACCCAGCTTCGGTAAGGAGACCCAGTACTTC.

V usage is TRBV7-2 and J usage is TRBJ2-7, with 9 bases aligning to TRBD2. CDR1 is SGHTA, CDR2 FQGNSA, per germline. This CDR3 comprises 15 residues. With V trimmed by 5 bases and J by 2 bases, 7 bases remained unmatched. This chain's CDR3 is CASSTRSGGTYEQYF. Here the CDR3 DNA reads TGTGCCAGCAGCACCAGAAGCGGGGGGACCTACGAGCAGTACTTC.

This sequence joins TRBV5-1 and TRBJ2-6, with 9 nucleotides matching TRBD1. With 3 bases clipped from V and 10 bases from J, the junction kept 14 bases outside the gene matches. The V gene's germline CDR1 is SGHRS and CDR2 YFSETQ. The CDR3 consists of 17 residues. As DNA, the CDR3 is TGCGCCAGCAGCTACTTATCCGGGACAGGGTTTAAGAACGTCCTGACTTTC. Its translation is CASSYLSGTGFKNVLTF.

The rearrangement links TRBV30 to TRBJ2-6; TRBD1 matches at 8 bases. J lost 2 bases, V lost 2 bases, and 8 bases had no gene match. The CDR3 totals 17 residues. Germline-derived CDR1 and CDR2 are GTSNPN and SVGIG (reference sequence). For the CDR3, the DNA is TGTGCCTGGAGTCGGGGTCAGGGGGCGGCTGGGGCCAACGTCCTGACTTTC. This encodes CAWSRGQGAAGANVLTF.

The CDR3 sequence: CASSQGEDYGYTF. In DNA form, the CDR3 reads TGTGCCAGCTCACAGGGGGAGGACTATGGCTACACCTTC. This chain uses TRBV18 with TRBJ1-2, with D possibly TRBD1 on 6 matching bases. V was pared by 4 bases and J by 3 bases, with 9 bases between. Germline CDR1 KGHSH, CDR2 LQKENI. The CDR3 totals 13 residues.

The V and J genes are TRBV21-1 and TRBJ1-1; the table's D call of TRBD1 was not tested on the DNA. TRBV21-1 corresponds to a pseudogene. This CDR3 is built from 14 residues. The CDR3 bases are TGTGCCAGCAGCGCCGGGACACCCGGGCGGCAAGCTTTCTTT. Residues: CASSAGTPGRQAFF.

The chain links TRBV29-1 to TRBJ2-7, with D perhaps matching TRBD1 or TRBD2 (5 bases each). Trimming took 6 bases from V and 3 from J, leaving 9 bases between them. The CDR3 has 11 residues. Per the germline V gene, CDR1 is SQVTM and CDR2 is ANQGSEA. The CDR3 is CSVGDGYEQYF. In DNA form, the CDR3 reads TGCAGCGTGGGGGATGGCTACGAGCAGTACTTC.

This clonotype was detected a few times. The chain joins TRBV12-3 or TRBV12-4 to TRBJ1-2; TRBD1 might be the D (5 bases). V lost 6 bases, J lost 2 bases, and 7 bases lay in between. The length of the CDR3 is 12 residues. CDR3 amino acids: CASRGLNYGYTF. CDR3 bases: TGTGCCAGCAGGGGACTGAACTATGGCTACACCTTC.

Relative to its sample, this clonotype is medium-sized. The chain has TRBV7-6 and TRBJ2-2, with D unclear. V gave up 1 base and J gave up 3 bases, with 6 bases separating them. Germline CDR1 and CDR2: SGHVS and FNYEAQ. The CDR3 has 14 amino acids. In nucleotides, the CDR3 is TGTGCCAGCAGCTTAGATATATACACCGGGGAGCTGTTTTTT. As protein: CASSLDIYTGELFF.

This clonotype was detected a few times. This chain uses TRBV20-1 with TRBJ2-5, with D possibly TRBD2 on 6 matching bases. CDR3 length: 15 amino acids. The V gene's germline CDR1 is DFQATT and CDR2 SNEGSKA (reference sequence). The ends were cut back, 0 bases at V and 4 bases at J, with 15 bases in the middle. The CDR3 here is CSARDGGTARETQYF. Here the CDR3 DNA reads TGCAGTGCTAGAGATGGGGGGACCGCCCGAGAGACCCAGTACTTC.

The chain carries TRBV6-1 and TRBJ1-1, with a tentative D call TRBD1 (6 bases). CDR3 length: 14 amino acids. V lost 2 bases to trimming and J lost 5 bases, with 12 bases between them. Germline assignment: CDR1 MNHNS and CDR2 SASEGT. The CDR3 loop reads CASSEKGEWTEAFF. The CDR3 nucleotides read TGTGCCAGCAGTGAAAAGGGGGAGTGGACTGAAGCTTTCTTT.